This T cell receptor beta chain was identified in a study of T cell repertoires in cytomegalovirus infection. This clonotype has a handful of counts. Its matching antigen is unknown. TCRdb redid the calling of the reads with MiXCR, one entry per CDR3 protein. Counted here are hundreds of thousands of distinct CDR3 sequences, around 32% occurring once; the ten biggest clones make up about 20%. Germline V CDR1 and CDR2: LNHDA, SQIVND (reference sequence). The CDR3 length is 15 residues. The J segment lost 7 bases and the V segment lost 6 bases, leaving 14 bases of the junction unmatched. The sequence derives from a human donor in good health (CMV status not recorded). Some clones in this sample may be carry-over from other donors' samples. The chain recombines TRBV19 with TRBJ1-2, with TRBD1 matching 7 bases. The source was cultured PBMCs, collected from culture after CMV antigen stimulation. The CDR3 loop is CASSKQGRWIGGYTF. DNA for the CDR3: TGTGCCAGTAGCAAACAGGGGAGGTGGATCGGTGGCTACACCTTC.